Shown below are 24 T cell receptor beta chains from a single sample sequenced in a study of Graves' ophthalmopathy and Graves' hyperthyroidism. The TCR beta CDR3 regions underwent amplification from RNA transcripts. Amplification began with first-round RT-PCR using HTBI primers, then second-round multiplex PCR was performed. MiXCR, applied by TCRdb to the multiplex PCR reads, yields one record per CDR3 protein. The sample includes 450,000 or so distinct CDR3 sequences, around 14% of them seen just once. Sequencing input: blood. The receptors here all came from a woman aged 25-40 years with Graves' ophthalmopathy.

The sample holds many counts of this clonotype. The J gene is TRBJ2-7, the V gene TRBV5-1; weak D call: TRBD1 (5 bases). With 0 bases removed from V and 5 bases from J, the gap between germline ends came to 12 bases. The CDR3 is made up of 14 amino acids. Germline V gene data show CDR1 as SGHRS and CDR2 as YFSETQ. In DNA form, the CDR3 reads TGCGCCAGCAGCTTGGTAGCAGGGAAGCACGAGCAGTACTTC. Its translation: CASSLVAGKHEQYF.

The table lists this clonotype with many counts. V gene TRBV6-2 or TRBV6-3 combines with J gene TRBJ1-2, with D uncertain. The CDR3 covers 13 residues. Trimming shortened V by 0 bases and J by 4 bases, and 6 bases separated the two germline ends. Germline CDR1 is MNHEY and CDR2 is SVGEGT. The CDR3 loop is CASSYSDIYGYTF. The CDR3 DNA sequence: TGTGCCAGCAGTTACTCCGATATCTATGGCTACACCTTC.

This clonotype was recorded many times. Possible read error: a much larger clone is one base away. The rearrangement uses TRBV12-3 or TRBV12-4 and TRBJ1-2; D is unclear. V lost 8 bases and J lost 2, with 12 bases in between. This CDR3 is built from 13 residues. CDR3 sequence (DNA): TGTGCCAGCGGTTCGACACGGAACTATGGCTACACCTTC. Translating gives CASGSTRNYGYTF.

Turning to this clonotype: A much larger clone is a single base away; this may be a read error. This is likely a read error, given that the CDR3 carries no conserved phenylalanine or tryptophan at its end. CDR3 region: CASSQKPWASGTGELFY. As DNA, the CDR3 is TGCGCCAGCAGCCAAAAGCCCTGGGCTAGCGGCACCGGGGAGCTGTTTTAT. This chain links TRBV4-1 with TRBJ2-2, with 7 bases identical to TRBD2. The CDR3 is made up of 17 amino acids. The V and J ends lost 2 bases and 4 bases, in that order; junction bases with no gene match: 10. Germline CDR1 and CDR2: MGHRA and YSYEKL.

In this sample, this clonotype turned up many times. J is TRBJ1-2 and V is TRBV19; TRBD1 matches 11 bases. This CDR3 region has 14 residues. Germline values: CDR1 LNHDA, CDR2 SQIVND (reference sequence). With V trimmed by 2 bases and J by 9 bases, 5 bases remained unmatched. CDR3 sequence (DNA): TGTGCCAGTAGTATAAATGGACAGGGGGCCCGCTACACCTTC. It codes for CASSINGQGARYTF.

The CDR3 protein is CASSSPAGANTEAFF. Written as DNA, the CDR3 is TGTGCCAGCTCATCTCCCGCGGGGGCAAACACTGAAGCTTTCTTT. The chain recombines TRBV18 with TRBJ1-1, with D possibly TRBD1 on 6 matching bases. V lost 5 bases and J lost 2, with 15 bases in between. This CDR3 is 15 amino acids long. CDR1 and CDR2 (germline): KGHSH, LQKENI. Together with reference TRBV18 and TRBJ1-1, the CDR3 gives the full variable domain: NAGVMQNPRHLVRRRGQEARLRCSPMKGHSHVYWYRQLPEEGLKFMVYLQKENIIDESGMPKERFSAEFPKEGPSILRIQQVVRGDSAAYFCASSSPAGANTEAFFGQGTRLTVV.

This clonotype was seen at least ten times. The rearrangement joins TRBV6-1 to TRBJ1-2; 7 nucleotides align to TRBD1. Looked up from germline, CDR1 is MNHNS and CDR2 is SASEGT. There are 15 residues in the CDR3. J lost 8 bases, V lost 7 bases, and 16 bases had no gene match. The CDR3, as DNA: TGTGCCAGCACCAGGACTTTAGACAGGGTCCAAGGCTACACCTTC. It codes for CASTRTLDRVQGYTF.

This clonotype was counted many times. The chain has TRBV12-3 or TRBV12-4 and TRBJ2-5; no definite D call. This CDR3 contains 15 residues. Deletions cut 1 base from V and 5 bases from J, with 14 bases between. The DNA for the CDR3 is TGTGCCAGCAGTTTAGAGAGACCGGCGTGGGAGACCCAGTACTTC. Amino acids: CASSLERPAWETQYF.

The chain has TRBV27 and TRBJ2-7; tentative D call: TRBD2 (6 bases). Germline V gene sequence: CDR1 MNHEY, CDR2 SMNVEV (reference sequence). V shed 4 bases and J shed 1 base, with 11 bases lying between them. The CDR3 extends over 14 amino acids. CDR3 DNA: TGTGCCAGCAGTTCGGGACTCTCTTCCTACGAGCAGTACTTC. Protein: CASSSGLSSYEQYF.

This CDR3 reads CSAWGGRDYEQYF. The CDR3 DNA sequence: TGCAGCGCCTGGGGGGGCAGGGACTACGAGCAGTACTTC. The chain has TRBV29-1 and TRBJ2-7, with D perhaps TRBD2 (7 bases). V lost 7 bases, J lost 3 bases, and 16 bases lay in between. CDR1 is SQVTM and CDR2 is ANQGSEA in the germline V gene. This CDR3 comprises 13 residues.

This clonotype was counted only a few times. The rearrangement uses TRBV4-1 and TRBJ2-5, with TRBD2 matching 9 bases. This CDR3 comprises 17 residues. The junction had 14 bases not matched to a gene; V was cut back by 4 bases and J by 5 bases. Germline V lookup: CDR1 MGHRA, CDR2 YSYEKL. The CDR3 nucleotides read TGCGCCAGCAGCCCCTATTATGCGGCGGGAGGGCCGGAGACCCAGTACTTC. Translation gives CASSPYYAAGGPETQYF.

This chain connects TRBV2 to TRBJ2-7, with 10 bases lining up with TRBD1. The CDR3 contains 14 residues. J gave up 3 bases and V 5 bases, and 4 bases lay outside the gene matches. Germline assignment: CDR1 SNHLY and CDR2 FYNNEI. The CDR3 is CASSWDRGLYEQYF. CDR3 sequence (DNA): TGTGCCAGCAGTTGGGACAGGGGACTCTACGAGCAGTACTTC. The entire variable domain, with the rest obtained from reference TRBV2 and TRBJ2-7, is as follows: EPEVTQTPSHQVTQMGQEVILRCVPISNHLYFYWYRQILGQKVEFLVSFYNNEISEKSEIFDDQFSVERPDGSNFTLKIRSTKLEDSAMYFCASSWDRGLYEQYFGPGTRLTVT.

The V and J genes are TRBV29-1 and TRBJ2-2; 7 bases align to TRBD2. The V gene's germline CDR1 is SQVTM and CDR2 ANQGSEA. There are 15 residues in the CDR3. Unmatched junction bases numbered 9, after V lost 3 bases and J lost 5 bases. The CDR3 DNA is TGCAGCGTTGATCTAGCGACTAGCCAAACCGGGGAGCTGTTTTTT. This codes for CSVDLATSQTGELFF.

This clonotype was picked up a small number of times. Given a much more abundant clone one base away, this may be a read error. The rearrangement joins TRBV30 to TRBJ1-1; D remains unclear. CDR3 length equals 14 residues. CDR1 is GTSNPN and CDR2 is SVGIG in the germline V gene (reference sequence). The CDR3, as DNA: TGTGCCTGGAGTCTGGGCTTAGGATCCACTGAAGCTCTCTTT. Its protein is CAWSLGLGSTEALF.

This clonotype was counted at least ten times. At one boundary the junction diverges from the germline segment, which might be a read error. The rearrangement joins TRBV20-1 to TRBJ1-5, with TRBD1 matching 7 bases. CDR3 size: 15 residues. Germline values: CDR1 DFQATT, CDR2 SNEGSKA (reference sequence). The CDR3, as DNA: TGCAGTGCTCGAGACAGGGCGGGGGCGCATCAGCCCCAGCATTTT. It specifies CSARDRAGAHQPQHF.

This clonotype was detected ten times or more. CDR3 coding DNA: TGTGCCAGCAGTTTAATATCTGGCGGCGAGCAGTACTTC. Its protein is CASSLISGGEQYF. J is TRBJ2-7 and V is TRBV12-3 or TRBV12-4; no clear D. Trimming took 2 bases from V and 6 from J, leaving 11 bases between them. This CDR3 is built from 13 residues.

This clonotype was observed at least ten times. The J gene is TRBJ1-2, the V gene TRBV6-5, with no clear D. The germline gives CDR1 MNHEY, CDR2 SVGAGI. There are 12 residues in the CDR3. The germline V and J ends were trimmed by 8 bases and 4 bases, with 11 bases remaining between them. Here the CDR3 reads CASRQGIYGYTF. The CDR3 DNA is TGTGCCAGCCGGCAAGGTATCTATGGCTACACCTTC.

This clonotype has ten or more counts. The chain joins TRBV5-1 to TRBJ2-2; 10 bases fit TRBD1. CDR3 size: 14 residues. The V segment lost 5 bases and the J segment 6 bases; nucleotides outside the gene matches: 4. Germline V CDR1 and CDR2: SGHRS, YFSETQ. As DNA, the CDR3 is TGCGCCAGCAGAAAGGACAGGGGGGCCGGGGAGCTGTTTTTT. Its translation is CASRKDRGAGELFF.

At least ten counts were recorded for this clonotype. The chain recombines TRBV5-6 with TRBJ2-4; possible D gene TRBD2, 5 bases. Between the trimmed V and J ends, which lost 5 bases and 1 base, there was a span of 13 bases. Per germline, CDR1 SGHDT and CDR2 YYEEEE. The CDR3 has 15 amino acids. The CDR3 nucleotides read TGTGCCAGCAGGGCGGGCAGGCTGGCCAAAAACATTCAGTACTTC. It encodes CASRAGRLAKNIQYF.

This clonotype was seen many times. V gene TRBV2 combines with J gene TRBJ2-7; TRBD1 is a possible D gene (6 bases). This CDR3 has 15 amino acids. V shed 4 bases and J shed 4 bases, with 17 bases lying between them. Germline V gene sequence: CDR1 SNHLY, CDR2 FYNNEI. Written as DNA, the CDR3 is TGTGCCAGCAGTGGTACAGGGCATCGGAGATACGAGCAGTACTTC. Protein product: CASSGTGHRRYEQYF.

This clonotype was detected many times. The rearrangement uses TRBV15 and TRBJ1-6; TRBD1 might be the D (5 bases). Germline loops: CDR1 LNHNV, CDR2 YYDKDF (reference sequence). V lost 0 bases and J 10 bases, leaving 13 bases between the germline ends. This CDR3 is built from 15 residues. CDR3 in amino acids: CATSRDLAGHSPLHF. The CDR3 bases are TGTGCCACCAGCAGAGATCTGGCAGGGCACTCACCCCTCCACTTT.

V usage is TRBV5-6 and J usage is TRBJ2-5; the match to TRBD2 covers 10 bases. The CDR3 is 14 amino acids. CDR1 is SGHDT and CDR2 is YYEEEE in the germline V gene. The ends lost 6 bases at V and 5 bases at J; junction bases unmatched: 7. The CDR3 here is CASTKRGGLETQYF. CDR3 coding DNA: TGTGCCAGCACTAAGCGGGGGGGCCTGGAGACCCAGTACTTC.

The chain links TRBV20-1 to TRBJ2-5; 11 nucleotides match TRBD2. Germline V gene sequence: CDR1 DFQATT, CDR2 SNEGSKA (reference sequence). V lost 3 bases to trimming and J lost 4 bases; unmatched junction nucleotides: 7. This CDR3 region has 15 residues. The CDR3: CSASPVAGGPETQYF. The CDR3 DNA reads TGCAGTGCTAGTCCAGTAGCGGGGGGGCCAGAGACCCAGTACTTC.

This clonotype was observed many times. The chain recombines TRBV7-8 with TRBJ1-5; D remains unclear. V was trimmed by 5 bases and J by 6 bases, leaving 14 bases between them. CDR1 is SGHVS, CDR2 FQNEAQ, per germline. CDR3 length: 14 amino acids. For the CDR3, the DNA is TGTGCCAGCAGCCTTACACCACGGAGTCAGCCCCAGCATTTT. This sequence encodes CASSLTPRSQPQHF.